This T cell receptor (beta chain) was retrieved from a study of blood T cell repertoires in COVID-19. The CDR3 length is 16 residues. V was clipped by 0 bases and J by 5 bases, with 18 bases between them. Germline loops: CDR1 SGHRS, CDR2 YFSETQ. Clones were sequenced by immunoSEQ multiplex PCR, and TCRdb holds only the in-frame ones, with some missing. The data hold roughly 290,000 clones, with around nine tenths observed a single time. Sequenced material: peripheral blood. This TCR was sampled from a woman aged 55 to 70 with acute or convalescent COVID-19. The chain is built from TRBV5-1 and TRBJ2-7; tentatively, D is TRBD2 (7 bases). The CDR3: CASSLVGGGKGDEQYF. Here the CDR3 DNA reads TGCGCCAGCAGCTTGGTAGGCGGGGGTAAGGGGGACGAGCAGTACTTC.